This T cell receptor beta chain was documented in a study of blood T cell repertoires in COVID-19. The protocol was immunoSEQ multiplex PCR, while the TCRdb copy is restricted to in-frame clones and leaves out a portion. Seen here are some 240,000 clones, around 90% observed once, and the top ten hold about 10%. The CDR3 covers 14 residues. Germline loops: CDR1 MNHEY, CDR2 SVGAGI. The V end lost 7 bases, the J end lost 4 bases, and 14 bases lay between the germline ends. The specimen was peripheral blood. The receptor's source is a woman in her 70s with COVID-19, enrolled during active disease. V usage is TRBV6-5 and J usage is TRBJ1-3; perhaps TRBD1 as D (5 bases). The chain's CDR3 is CASNLDNKGNTIYF. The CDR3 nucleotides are TGTGCCAGCAACTTGGACAATAAGGGAAACACCATATATTTT.